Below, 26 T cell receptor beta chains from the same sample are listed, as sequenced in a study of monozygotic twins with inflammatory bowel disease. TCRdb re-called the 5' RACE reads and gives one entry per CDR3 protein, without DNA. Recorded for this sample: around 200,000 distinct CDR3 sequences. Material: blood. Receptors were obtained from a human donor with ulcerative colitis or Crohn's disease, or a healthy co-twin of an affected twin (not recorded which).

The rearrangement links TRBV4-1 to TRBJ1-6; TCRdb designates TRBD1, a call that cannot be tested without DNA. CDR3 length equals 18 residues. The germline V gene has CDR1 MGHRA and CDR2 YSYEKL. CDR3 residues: CASSPRTGGSSYNSPLHF.

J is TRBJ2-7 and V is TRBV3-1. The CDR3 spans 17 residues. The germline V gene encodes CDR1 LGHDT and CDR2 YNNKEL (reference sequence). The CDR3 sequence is CASSPGIVGLYPYEQYF.

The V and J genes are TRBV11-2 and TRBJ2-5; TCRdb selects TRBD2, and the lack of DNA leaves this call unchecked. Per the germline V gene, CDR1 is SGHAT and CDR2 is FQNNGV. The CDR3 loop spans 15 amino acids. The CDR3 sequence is CASSFTGLVGETQYF.

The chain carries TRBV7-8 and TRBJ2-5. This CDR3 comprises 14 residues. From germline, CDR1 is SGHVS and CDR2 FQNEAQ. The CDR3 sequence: CASSLRRVPETQYF.

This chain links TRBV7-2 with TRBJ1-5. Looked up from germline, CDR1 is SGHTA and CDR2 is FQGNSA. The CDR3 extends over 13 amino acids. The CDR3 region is CASSQTASQPQHF.

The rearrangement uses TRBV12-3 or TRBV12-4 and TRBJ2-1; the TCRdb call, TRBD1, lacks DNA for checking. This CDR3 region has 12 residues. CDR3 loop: CASTSLGDEQFF.

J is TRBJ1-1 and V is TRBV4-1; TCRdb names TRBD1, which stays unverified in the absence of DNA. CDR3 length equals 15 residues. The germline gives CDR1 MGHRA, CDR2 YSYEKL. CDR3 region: CASSPETGMNTEAFF.

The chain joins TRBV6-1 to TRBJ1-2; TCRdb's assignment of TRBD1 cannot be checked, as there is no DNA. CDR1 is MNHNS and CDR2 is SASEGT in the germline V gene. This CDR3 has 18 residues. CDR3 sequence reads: CASSELVRVIGADYGYTF.

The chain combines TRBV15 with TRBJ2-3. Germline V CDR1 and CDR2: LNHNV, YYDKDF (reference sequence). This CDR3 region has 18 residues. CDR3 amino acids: CATSRDHTSGGYTDTQYF.

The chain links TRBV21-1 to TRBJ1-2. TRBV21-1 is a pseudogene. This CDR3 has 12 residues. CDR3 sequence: CASPLPGNGYTF.

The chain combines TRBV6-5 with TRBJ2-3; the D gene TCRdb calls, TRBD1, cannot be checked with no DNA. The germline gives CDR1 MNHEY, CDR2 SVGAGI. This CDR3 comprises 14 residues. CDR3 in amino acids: CASSYWGAGDTQYF.

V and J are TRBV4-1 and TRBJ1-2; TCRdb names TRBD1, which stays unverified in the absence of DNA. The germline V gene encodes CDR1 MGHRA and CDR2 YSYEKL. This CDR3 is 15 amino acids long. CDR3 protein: CASSQDRRQPYGYTF.

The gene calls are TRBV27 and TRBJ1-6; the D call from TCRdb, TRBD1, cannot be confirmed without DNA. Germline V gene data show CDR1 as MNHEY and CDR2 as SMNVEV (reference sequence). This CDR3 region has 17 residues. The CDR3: CASSFRTGARDNSPLHF.

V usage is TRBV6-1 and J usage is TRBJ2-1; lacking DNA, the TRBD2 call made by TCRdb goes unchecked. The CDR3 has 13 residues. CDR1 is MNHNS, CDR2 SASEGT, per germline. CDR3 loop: CASSATLAAEQFF.

The CDR3 protein is CASSLNTGAYNEQFF. The chain is built from TRBV5-1 and TRBJ2-1; there is no DNA to check the TCRdb D call of TRBD1. The CDR3 loop spans 15 amino acids. Per germline, CDR1 SGHRS and CDR2 YFSETQ.

The CDR3 sequence is CASSLVNQPQHF. This chain uses TRBV7-9 with TRBJ1-5. The CDR3 length is 12 residues. Per germline, CDR1 SEHNR and CDR2 FQNEAQ (reference sequence).

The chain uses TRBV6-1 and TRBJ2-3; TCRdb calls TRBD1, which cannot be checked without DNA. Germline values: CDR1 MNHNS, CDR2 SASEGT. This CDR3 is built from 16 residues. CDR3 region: CASSRDGGGQTDTQYF.

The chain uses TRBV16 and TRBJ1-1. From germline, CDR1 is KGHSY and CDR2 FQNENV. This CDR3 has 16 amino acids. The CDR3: CASSQFGLGSPTEAFF.

The CDR3 spells CASSRGGRADTEAFF. This chain joins TRBV3-1 and TRBJ1-1; the TCRdb D gene call, TRBD1, has no DNA to confirm it. The CDR3 totals 15 residues. Germline V gene lookup returns CDR1 LGHDT and CDR2 YNNKEL (reference sequence).

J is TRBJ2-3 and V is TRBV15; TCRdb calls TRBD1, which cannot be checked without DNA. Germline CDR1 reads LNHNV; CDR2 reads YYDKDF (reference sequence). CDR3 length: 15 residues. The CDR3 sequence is CATSRDRGWSDTQYF.

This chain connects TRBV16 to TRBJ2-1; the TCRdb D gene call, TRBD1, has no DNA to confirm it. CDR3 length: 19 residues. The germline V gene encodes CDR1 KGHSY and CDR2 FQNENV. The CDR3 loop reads CASFTTGTGPKGRYNEQFF. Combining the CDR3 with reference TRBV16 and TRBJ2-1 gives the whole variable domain GEEVAQTPKHLVRGEGQKAKLYCAPIKGHSYVFWYQQVLKNEFKFLISFQNENVFDETGMPKERFSAKCLPNSPCSLEIQATKLEDSAVYFCASFTTGTGPKGRYNEQFFGPGTRLTVL.

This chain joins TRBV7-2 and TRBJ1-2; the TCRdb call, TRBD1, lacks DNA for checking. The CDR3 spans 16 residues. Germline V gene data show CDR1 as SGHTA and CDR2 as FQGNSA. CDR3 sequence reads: CASSLGPGTGAGGYTF.

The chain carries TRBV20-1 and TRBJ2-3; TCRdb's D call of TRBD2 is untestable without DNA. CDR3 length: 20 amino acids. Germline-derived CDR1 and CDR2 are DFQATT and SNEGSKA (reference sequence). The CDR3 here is CSARARGEREGPSDTDTQYF.

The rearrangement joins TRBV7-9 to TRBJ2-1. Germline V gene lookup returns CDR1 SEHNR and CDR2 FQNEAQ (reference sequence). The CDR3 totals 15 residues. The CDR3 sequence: CASSLRSVSGNLQFF.

CDR3 sequence: CASSQDRMGYTEAFF. V gene TRBV4-1 combines with J gene TRBJ1-1. CDR3 length equals 15 residues. The germline CDR1 and CDR2 sequences are MGHRA and YSYEKL.

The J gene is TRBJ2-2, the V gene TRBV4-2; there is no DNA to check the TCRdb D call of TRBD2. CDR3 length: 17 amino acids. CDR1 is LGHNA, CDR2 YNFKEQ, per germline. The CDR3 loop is CASSQEGSGGFTGELFF.